Listed here is a single TCR beta chain. No antigen is known for it. The sample's time point: baseline, week 1 (first vaccination visit). Treatment in this sample: pre-vaccination baseline after standard-of-care therapy. The record originates from a study of a mutant IDH1 vaccine in newly diagnosed glioma. Overall study: Therapy received beforehand was radiotherapy, temozolomide, or both, with most patients given both.

CDR1 is MNHEY and CDR2 is SVGAGI in the germline V gene. Germline trimming cut 6 bases from V and 9 bases from J; bases unmatched to any gene: 5. This CDR3 is 13 amino acids long. Assay: immunoSEQ multiplex PCR; the TCRdb copy retains only in-frame clones and omits some. The data hold 35,000 to 40,000 clones, with around nine tenths observed a single time. Study-wide findings and caveats: Of all patients, roughly 93% showed vaccine-induced immune responses.

This receptor was identified in a man aged 18-30 years with glioma. The sequenced sample was PBMCs, obtained from a glioma patient treated with radiotherapy, temozolomide or both. The V call is TRBV6-5, the J call TRBJ1-6; 7 nucleotides line up with TRBD1. The CDR3 here is CASRGGGGSPLHF. The CDR3 coding sequence is TGTGCCAGCAGGGGAGGGGGCGGTTCACCCCTCCACTTT.